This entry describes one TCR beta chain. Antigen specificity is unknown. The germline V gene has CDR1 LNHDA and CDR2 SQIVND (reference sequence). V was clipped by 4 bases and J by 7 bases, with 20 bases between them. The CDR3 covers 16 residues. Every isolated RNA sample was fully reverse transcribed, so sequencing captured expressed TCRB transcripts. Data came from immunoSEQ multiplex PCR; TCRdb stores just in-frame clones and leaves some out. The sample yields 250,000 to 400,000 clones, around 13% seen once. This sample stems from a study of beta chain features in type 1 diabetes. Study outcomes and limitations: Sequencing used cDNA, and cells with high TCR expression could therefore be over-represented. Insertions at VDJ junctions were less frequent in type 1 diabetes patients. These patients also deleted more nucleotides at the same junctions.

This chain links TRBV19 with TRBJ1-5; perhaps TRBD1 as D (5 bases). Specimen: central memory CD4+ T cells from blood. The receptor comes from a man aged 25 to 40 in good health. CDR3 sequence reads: CASSRLQTPEGQPQHF. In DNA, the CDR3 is TGTGCCAGTAGTAGATTACAAACCCCGGAGGGGCAGCCCCAGCATTTT.